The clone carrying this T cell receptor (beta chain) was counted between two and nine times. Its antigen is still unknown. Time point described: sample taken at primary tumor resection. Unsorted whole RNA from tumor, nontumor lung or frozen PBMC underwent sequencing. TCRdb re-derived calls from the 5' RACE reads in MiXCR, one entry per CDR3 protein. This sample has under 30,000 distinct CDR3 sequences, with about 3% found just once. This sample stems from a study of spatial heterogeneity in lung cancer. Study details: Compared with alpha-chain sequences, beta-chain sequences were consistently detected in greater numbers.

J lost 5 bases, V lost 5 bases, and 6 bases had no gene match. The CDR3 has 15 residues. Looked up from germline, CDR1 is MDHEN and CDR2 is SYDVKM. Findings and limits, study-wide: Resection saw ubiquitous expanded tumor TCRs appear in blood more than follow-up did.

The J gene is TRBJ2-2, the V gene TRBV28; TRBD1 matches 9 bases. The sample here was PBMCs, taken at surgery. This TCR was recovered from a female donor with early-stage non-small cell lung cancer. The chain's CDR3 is CASSLGTGKTGELFF. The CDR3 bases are TGTGCCAGCAGTCTGGGGACAGGGAAGACCGGGGAGCTGTTTTTT.